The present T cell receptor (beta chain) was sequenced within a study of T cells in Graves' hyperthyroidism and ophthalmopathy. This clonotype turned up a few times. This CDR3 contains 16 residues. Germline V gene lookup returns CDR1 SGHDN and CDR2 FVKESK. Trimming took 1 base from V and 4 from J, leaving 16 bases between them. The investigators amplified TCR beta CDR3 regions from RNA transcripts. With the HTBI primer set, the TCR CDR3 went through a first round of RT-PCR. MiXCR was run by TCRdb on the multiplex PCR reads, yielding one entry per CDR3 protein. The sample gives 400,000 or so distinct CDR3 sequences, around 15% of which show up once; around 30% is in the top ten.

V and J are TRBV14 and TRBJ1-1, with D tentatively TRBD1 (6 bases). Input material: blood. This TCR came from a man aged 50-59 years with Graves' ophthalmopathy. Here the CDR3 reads CASSQAGGGASTEAFF. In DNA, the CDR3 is TGTGCCAGCAGCCAAGCGGGGGGGGGCGCTTCCACTGAAGCTTTCTTT.